These T cell receptor beta chains were read from a single sample in a study of blood T cell repertoires in COVID-19. Only in-frame clones appear in the TCRdb table, and some are missing; sequencing was by immunoSEQ multiplex PCR. Of over 250,000 clones in the sample, about 87% were seen once. Sequenced material: PBMCs or T cells enriched from blood (not recorded which). These receptors came from a woman between 50 and 59 years old who had recovered from COVID-19. CDR3s include the opening cysteine and the closing phenylalanine or tryptophan. The order of the fields is V gene, J gene, D gene, clone size, CDR3 DNA, CDR3 protein. The D gene is left open where the match is weak. Rows may omit the clone size; those that give it use once, few, many or a size class.

>TRBV7-3|TRBJ2-2|TRBD2|-
TGTGCCAGTTCACTAGCGGGATTCGGGGAGCTGTTTTTT
CASSLAGFGELFF
>TRBV7-2|TRBJ2-3|TRBD2|-
TGTGCCAGCAGCTCCCAGTGGGGAGGGTCGGATACGCAGTATTTT
CASSSQWGGSDTQYF
>TRBV7-7|TRBJ2-7|-|once
TGTGCTAGCAGCCCCGGCAGGGAGGACGAGCAGTACTTC
CASSPGREDEQYF
>TRBV28|TRBJ2-1|TRBD2|-
TGTGCCAGCAGTTTTTCTCCCGCGGGAGTAACCTACAATGAGCAGTTCTTC
CASSFSPAGVTYNEQFF
>TRBV9|TRBJ2-6|TRBD1|-
TGTGCCAGCAGCTCCAGGGGCGGGACAGGGGGGGCAGGCGTCCTGACTTTC
CASSSRGGTGGAGVLTF
>TRBV11-2|TRBJ2-4|TRBD1|-
TGTGCCAGCAGCCCGACTACAGGGGTTTGGAACATTCAGTACTTC
CASSPTTGVWNIQYF
>TRBV6-2/TRBV6-3|TRBJ2-2|-|-
TGTGCCAGCAGTTACGTGGAGGCGAACACCGGGGAGCTGTTTTTT
CASSYVEANTGELFF
>TRBV6-4|TRBJ1-4|TRBD1|-
TGTGCCAGCAGTTTGGACAGGGGGGGTGAAAAACTGTTTTTT
CASSLDRGGEKLFF
>TRBV27|TRBJ1-6|TRBD1|-
TGTGCCAGCAGTGCGGACAGGGTTTATAATTCACCCCTCCACTTT
CASSADRVYNSPLHF
>TRBV3-1/TRBV3-2|TRBJ1-2|TRBD1|once
TGTGCCAGCAGCCAAGAGTCGGGACAGGGAAAATTCTATGGCTACACCTTC
CASSQESGQGKFYGYTF
>TRBV28|TRBJ1-2|TRBD1|-
TGTGCCAGCAGCCAGAATATGCGTCCAGGGGGGAGTTTGCGTGGCTACACCTTC
CASSQNMRPGGSLRGYTF
>TRBV5-6|TRBJ1-6|TRBD1|-
TGTGCCAGCACCCCAAGGGGGCGAGCCTATAATTCACCCCTCCACTTT
CASTPRGRAYNSPLHF
>TRBV5-4|TRBJ2-3|TRBD2|-
TGTGCCAGTGGAGCGGGAGCAGATACGCAGTATTTT
CASGAGADTQYF
>TRBV27|TRBJ2-4|-|-
TGTGCCAGCAGTCTGTCGGGGGTCTTCGTGAGCATTCAGTACTTC
CASSLSGVFVSIQYF
>TRBV19|TRBJ1-1|-|-
TGTGCCAGCCGCCGGGAAGGTTATGAGGACACTGAAGCTTTCTTT
CASRREGYEDTEAFF
>TRBV10-2|TRBJ1-5|-|-
TGCGCCAGCAGTGTGGGGCAGGCCGCTCAGCCCCAGCATTTT
CASSVGQAAQPQHF
>TRBV6-2/TRBV6-3|TRBJ2-7|-|-
TGTGCCAGCAGCTCCCCCAGCGTTCCCTACGAGCAGTACTTC
CASSSPSVPYEQYF
>TRBV4-1|TRBJ2-1|TRBD2|-
TGCGCCAGCAGCCCAATGACTAGCGGGAACTACAATGAGCAGTTCTTC
CASSPMTSGNYNEQFF
>TRBV9|TRBJ2-1|-|-
TGTGCCAGCAGCGAGCAGCAGGGGAGAAATGAGCAGTTCTTC
CASSEQQGRNEQFF
>TRBV28|TRBJ2-7|TRBD1|-
TGTGCCAGCAGTTTTTCCGGGACAGTCTCCTACGAGCAGTACTTC
CASSFSGTVSYEQYF